This paragraph covers one TCR beta chain sequence. Its antigen is unidentified. Each CDR3 protein gets one entry after TCRdb re-called the 5' RACE reads with MiXCR. The data show 150,000 to 200,000 distinct CDR3 sequences, around 20% seen once. This CDR3 contains 12 residues. Per germline, CDR1 DFQATT and CDR2 SNEGSKA (reference sequence). The ends were cut back, 5 bases at V and 10 bases at J, with 14 bases in the middle. The data are from a study of CD8 T cells in ankylosing spondylitis. Study-wide points: The study looked at matched synovial fluid samples from ankylosing spondylitis patients. Disease-linked clones were reported to be significantly enriched there. Blood from ankylosing spondylitis patients appeared to carry a characteristic roughly eight-variant TCR beta motif.

The gene calls are TRBV20-1 and TRBJ2-2; a possible D gene is TRBD2 (5 bases). The sequenced sample consisted of blood, either unsorted or a sorted T cell fraction (not recorded which). This TCR derives from a male donor with ankylosing spondylitis or in good health (not recorded which). The CDR3 DNA is TGCAGTGCTCGGACTCCACATGCGGAGCTGTTTTTT. It encodes CSARTPHAELFF.